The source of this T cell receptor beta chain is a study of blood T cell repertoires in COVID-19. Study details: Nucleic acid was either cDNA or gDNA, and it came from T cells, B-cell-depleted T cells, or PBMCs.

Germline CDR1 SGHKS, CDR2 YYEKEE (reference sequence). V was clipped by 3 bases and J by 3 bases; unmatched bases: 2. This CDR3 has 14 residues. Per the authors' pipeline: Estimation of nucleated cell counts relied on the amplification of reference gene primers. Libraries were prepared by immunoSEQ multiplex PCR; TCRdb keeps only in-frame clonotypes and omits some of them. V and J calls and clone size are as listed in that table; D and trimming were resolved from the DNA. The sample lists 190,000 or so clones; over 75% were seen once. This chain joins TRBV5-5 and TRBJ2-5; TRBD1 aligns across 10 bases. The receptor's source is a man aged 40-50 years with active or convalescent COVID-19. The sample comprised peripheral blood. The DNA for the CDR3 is TGTGCCAGCAGCTATGGACAGGGGGAAGAGACCCAGTACTTC. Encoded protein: CASSYGQGEETQYF.